This T cell receptor (beta chain) comes out of a study of T cells in Graves' hyperthyroidism and ophthalmopathy. Diagnoses were established using clinical symptoms, serum thyroxine and TRAb, thyroid ultrasound and orbital computed tomography. From germline, CDR1 is WNHNN and CDR2 SYGVQD (reference sequence). With 8 bases clipped from V and 8 bases from J, the junction kept 8 bases outside the gene matches. This CDR3 is built from 14 residues. This clonotype has more than one count but fewer than ten. Amplification yielded TCR beta CDR3 regions, with RNA transcripts as the source. HTBI primers were the set used in a first-round RT-PCR of the TCR CDR3. TCRdb fed the multiplex PCR reads into MiXCR, producing one record per CDR3 protein. The data show 350,000 to 400,000 distinct CDR3 sequences, with more than 12% seen just once and around a third held by the top ten.

J is TRBJ2-1 and V is TRBV10-1; 11 bases are a match to TRBD2. Sequenced: blood. This receptor was taken from a woman younger than 45 with Graves' hyperthyroidism. The CDR3, as DNA: TGCGCCAGCGAAGTTAGCGGGAGGGCCTATGAGCAGTTCTTC. This encodes CASEVSGRAYEQFF.